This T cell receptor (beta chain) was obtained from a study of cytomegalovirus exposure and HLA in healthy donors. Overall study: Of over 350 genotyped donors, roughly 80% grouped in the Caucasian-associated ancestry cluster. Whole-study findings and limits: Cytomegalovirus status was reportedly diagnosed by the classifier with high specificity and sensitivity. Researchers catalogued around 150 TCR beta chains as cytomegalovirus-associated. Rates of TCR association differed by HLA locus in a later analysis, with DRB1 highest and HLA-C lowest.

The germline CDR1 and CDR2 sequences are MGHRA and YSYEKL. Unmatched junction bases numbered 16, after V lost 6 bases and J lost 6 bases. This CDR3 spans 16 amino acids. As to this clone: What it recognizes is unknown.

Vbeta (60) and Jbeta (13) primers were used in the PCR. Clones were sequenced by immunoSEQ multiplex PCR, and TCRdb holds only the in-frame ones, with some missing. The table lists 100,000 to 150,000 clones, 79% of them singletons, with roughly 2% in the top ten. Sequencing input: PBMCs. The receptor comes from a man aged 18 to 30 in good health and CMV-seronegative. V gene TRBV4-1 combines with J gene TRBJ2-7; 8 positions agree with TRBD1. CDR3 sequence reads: CASSGRRDRRPGEQYV. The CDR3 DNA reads TGCGCCAGCAGTGGCCGCCGGGACAGGAGACCCGGCGAGCAGTACGTC.